The present TCR beta chain was sequenced within a study of blood T cell repertoires in COVID-19. The table came from immunoSEQ multiplex PCR; TCRdb's copy has only in-frame clones and leaves some out. The table includes approximately 130,000 clones, around 78% detected once. Trimming cost V 7 bases and J 1 base; bases outside gene matches: 6. The CDR3 runs to 13 residues. Germline values: CDR1 SQVTM, CDR2 ANQGSEA. Sequencing was done on a sample of peripheral blood. The TCR was taken from a human donor in a cohort sampled during active COVID-19. This rearrangement joins TRBV29-1 to TRBJ1-1; 7 nucleotides align to TRBD1. CDR3 loop: CSAAQGSNTEAFF. CDR3 sequence (DNA): TGCAGCGCCGCACAGGGGTCGAACACTGAAGCTTTCTTT.